This T cell receptor (beta chain) was obtained from a study of blood T cell repertoires in COVID-19. Whole-study context: T cells, B-cell-depleted T cells, or PBMCs supplied cDNA or gDNA.

Produced via immunoSEQ multiplex PCR; TCRdb's table is partial and in-frame only. The sample comprises over 20,000 clones, approximately 84% of which are singletons, and approximately 3.6% rests with the top ten. The CDR3 runs to 13 residues. Germline V gene data show CDR1 as GTSNPN and CDR2 as SVGIG (reference sequence). V was pared by 0 bases and J by 5 bases, with 10 bases between. Sequencing was performed on peripheral blood. The TCR originated in a man aged 50 to 60 with active COVID-19. The V call is TRBV30, the J call TRBJ1-1, with D perhaps matching TRBD1 (6 bases). The CDR3 is CAWSVLQGTEAFF. In nucleotides, the CDR3 is TGTGCCTGGAGTGTCCTGCAGGGGACTGAAGCTTTCTTT.